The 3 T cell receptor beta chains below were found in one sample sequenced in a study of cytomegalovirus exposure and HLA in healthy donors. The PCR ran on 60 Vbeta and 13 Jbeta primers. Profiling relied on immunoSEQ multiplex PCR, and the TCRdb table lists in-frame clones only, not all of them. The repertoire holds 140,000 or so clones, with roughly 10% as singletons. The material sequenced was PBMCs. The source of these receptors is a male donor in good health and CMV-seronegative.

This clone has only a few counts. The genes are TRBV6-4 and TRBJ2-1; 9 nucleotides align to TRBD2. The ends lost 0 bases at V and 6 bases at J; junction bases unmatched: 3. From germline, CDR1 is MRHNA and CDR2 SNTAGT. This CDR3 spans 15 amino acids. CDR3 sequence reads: CASSDSGGGANEQFF. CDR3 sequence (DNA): TGTGCCAGCAGTGACTCCGGCGGGGGGGCCAATGAGCAGTTCTTC.

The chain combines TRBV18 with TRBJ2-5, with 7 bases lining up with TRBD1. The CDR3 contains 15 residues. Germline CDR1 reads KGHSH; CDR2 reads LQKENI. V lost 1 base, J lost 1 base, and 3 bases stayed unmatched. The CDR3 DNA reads TGTGCCAGCTCACCACAACAGGGGACCCAAGAGACCCAGTACTTC. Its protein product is CASSPQQGTQETQYF. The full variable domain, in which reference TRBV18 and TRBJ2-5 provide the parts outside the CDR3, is NAGVMQNPRHLVRRRGQEARLRCSPMKGHSHVYWYRQLPEEGLKFMVYLQKENIIDESGMPKERFSAEFPKEGPSILRIQQVVRGDSAAYFCASSPQQGTQETQYFGPGTRLLVL.

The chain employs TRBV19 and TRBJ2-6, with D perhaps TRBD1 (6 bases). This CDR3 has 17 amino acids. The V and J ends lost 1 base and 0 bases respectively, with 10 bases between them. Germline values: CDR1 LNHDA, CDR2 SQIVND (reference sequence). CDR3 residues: CASSIVTGSSGANVLTF. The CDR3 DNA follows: TGTGCCAGTAGTATAGTAACAGGGAGCTCTGGGGCCAACGTCCTGACTTTC.